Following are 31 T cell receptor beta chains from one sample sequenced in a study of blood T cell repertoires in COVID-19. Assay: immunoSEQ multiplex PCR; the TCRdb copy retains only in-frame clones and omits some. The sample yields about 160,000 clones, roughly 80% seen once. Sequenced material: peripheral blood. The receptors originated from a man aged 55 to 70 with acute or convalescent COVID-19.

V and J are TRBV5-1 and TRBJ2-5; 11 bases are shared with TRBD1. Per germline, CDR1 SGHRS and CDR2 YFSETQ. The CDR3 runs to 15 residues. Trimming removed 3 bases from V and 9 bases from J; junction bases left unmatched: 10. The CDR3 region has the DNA TGCGCCAGCAGCTCGGATAGGACAGGGGGCAAGCCCCAGTACTTC. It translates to CASSSDRTGGKPQYF.

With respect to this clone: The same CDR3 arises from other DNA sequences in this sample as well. This chain's CDR3 is CASSIGQGNTEAFF. In DNA form, the CDR3 reads TGTGCCAGTAGTATAGGGCAGGGGAACACTGAAGCTTTCTTT. The chain uses TRBV19 and TRBJ1-1; a weak D match, TRBD1 (5 bases). The CDR3 totals 14 residues. Per the germline V gene, CDR1 is LNHDA and CDR2 is SQIVND (reference sequence). V was shortened by 1 base and J by 1 base, with 7 bases between the two germline ends.

This chain's CDR3 is CATSDPRGPSGEQYF. The CDR3 DNA is TGTGCCACCAGTGATCCCAGGGGGCCGTCGGGGGAGCAGTACTTC. The chain combines TRBV24-1 with TRBJ2-7, with TRBD1 identical over 8 bases. This CDR3 contains 15 residues. V gave up 3 bases and J gave up 7 bases; unmatched junction bases: 10. Germline CDR1 KGHDR, CDR2 SFDVKD.

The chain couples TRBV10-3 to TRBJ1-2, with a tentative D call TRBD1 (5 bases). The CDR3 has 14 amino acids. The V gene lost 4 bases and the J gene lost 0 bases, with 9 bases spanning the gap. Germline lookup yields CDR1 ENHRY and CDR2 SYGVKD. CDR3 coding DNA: TGTGCCATCAGTGTACAGGTTTCTAACTATGGCTACACCTTC. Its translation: CAISVQVSNYGYTF.

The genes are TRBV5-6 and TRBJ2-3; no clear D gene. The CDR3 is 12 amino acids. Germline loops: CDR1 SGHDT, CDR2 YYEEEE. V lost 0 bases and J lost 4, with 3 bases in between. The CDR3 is CASSLVADTQYF. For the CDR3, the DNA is TGTGCCAGCAGCTTGGTAGCAGATACGCAGTATTTT.

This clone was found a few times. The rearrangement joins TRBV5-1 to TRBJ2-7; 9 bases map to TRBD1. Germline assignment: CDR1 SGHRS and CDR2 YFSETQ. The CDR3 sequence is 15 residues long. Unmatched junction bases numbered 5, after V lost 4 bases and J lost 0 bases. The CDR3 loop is CASSGTGRLSYEQYF. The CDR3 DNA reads TGCGCCAGCAGCGGGACAGGGCGCCTCTCCTACGAGCAGTACTTC.

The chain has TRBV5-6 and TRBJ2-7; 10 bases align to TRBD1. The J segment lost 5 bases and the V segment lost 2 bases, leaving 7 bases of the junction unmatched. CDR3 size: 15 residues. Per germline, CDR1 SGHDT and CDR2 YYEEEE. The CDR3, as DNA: TGTGCCAGCAGCTTTCTTGGACAGGGGGGAAACGAGCAGTACTTC. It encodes CASSFLGQGGNEQYF.

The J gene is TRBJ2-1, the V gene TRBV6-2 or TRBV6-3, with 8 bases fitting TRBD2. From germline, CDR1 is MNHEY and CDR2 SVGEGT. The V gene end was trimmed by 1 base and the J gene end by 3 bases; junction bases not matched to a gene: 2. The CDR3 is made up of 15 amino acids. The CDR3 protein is CASSYWRGVYNEQFF. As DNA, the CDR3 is TGTGCCAGCAGTTACTGGCGGGGGGTCTACAATGAGCAGTTCTTC.

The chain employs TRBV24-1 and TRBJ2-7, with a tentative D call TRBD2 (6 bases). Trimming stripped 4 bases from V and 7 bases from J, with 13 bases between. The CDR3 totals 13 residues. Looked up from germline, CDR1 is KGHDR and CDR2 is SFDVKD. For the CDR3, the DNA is TGTGCCACCAGTGAATCGACTAGTGAAGAGCAGTACTTC. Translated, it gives CATSESTSEEQYF.

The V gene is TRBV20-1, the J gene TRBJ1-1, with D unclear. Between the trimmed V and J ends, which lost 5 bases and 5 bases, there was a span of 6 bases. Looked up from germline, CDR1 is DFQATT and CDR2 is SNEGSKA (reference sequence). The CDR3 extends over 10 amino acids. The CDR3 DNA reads TGCAGTGCTGGTAGAACTGAAGCTTTCTTT. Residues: CSAGRTEAFF.

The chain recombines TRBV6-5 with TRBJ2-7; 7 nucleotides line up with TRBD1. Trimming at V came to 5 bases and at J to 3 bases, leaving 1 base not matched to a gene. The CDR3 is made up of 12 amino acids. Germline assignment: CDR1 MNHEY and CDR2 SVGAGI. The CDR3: CASSPGGYEQYF. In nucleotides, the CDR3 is TGTGCCAGCAGTCCAGGGGGCTACGAGCAGTACTTC.

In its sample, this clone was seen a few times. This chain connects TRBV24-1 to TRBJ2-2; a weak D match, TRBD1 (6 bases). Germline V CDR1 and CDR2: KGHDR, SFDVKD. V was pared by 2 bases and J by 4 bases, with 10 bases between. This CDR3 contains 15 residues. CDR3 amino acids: CATSDSYRVTGELFF. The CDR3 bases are TGTGCCACCAGTGATTCCTACAGGGTCACCGGGGAGCTGTTTTTT.

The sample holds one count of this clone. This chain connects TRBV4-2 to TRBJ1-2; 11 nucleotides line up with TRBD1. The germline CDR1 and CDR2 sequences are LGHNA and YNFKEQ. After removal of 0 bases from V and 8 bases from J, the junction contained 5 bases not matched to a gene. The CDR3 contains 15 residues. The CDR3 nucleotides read TGTGCCAGCAGCCAAGAGAGGGGACAGGGGGACGGCTACACCTTC. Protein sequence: CASSQERGQGDGYTF.

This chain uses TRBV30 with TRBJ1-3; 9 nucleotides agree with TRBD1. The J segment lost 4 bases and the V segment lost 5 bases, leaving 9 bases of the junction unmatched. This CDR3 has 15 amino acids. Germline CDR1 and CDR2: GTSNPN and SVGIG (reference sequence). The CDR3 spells CAWGEQGASGNTIYF. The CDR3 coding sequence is TGTGCCTGGGGGGAACAGGGGGCATCGGGAAACACCATATATTTT.

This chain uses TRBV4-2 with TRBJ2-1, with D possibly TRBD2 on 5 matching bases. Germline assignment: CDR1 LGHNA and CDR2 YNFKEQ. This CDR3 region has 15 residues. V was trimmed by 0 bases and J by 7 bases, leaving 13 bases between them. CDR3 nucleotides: TGTGCCAGCAGCCAAGATAAGTGGACTGCTAATGAGCAGTTCTTC. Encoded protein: CASSQDKWTANEQFF.

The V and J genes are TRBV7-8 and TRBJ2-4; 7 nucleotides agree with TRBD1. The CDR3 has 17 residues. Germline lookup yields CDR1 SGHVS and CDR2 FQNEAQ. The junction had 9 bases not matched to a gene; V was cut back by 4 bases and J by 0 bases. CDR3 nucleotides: TGTGCCAGCAGCTCCTGGACAGGTCCCCTAGCCAAAAACATTCAGTACTTC. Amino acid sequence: CASSSWTGPLAKNIQYF. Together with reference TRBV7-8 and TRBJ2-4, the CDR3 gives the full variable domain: GAGVSQSPRYKVAKRGQDVALRCDPISGHVSLFWYQQALGQGPEFLTYFQNEAQLDKSGLPSDRFFAERPEGSVSTLKIQRTQQEDSAVYLCASSSWTGPLAKNIQYFGAGTRLSVL.

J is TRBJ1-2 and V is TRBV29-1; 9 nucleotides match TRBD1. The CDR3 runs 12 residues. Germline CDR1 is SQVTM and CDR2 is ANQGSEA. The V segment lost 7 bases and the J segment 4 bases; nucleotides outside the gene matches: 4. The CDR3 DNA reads TGCAGCGCCCAGGGACAGGGCTATGGCTACACCTTC. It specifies CSAQGQGYGYTF.

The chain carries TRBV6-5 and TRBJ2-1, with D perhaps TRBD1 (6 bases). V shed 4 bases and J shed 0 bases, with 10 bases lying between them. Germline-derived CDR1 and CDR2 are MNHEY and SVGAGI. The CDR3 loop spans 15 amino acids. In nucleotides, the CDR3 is TGTGCCAGCAGTTTTCAGGACAGCTCCTACAATGAGCAGTTCTTC. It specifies CASSFQDSSYNEQFF.

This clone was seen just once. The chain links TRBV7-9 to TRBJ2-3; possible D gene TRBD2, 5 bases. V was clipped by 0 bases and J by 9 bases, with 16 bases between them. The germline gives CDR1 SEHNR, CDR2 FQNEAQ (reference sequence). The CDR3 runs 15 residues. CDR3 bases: TGTGCCAGCAGCTTAGCCACCTCACCGGGGTCCACGCAGTATTTT. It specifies CASSLATSPGSTQYF.

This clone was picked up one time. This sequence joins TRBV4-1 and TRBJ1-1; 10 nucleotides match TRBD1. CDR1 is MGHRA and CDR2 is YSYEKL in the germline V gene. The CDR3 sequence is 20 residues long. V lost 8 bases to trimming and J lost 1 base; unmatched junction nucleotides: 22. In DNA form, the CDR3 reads TGCGCCAGCCGGACTATTGTGGGGGGACAGGGGCGCAAGGAGAACACTGAAGCTTTCTTT. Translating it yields CASRTIVGGQGRKENTEAFF.

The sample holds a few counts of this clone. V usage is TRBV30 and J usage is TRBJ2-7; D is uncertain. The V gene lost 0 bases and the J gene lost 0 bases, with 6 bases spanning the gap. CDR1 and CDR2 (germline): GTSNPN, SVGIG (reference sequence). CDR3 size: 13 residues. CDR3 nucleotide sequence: TGTGCCTGGAGTGTACAGAGCTCCTACGAGCAGTACTTC. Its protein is CAWSVQSSYEQYF.

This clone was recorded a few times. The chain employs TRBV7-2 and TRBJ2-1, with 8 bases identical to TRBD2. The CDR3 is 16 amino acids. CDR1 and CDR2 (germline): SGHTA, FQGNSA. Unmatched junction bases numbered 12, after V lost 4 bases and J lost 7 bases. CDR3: CASSSPGTRGKNEQFF. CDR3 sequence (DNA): TGTGCCAGCAGCTCCCCCGGGACTAGAGGGAAAAATGAGCAGTTCTTC. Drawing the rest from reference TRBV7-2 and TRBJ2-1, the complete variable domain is GAGVSQSPSNKVTEKGKDVELRCDPISGHTALYWYRQSLGQGLEFLIYFQGNSAPDKSGLPSDRFSAERTGGSVSTLTIQRTQQEDSAVYLCASSSPGTRGKNEQFFGPGTRLTVL.

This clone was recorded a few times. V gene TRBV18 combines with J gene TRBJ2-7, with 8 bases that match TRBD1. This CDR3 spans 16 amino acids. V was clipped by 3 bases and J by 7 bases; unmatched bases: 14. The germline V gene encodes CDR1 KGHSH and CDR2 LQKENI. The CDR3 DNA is TGTGCCAGCTCACCTTCGGACAGGGAAGGGCCCTGGGAGCAGTACTTC. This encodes CASSPSDREGPWEQYF.

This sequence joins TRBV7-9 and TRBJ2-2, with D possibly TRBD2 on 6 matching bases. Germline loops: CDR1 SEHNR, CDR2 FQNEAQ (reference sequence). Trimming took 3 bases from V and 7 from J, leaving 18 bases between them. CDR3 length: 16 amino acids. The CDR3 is CASSLEGGGRDGELFF. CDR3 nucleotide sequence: TGTGCCAGCAGCTTGGAAGGCGGAGGGCGGGACGGGGAGCTGTTTTTT.

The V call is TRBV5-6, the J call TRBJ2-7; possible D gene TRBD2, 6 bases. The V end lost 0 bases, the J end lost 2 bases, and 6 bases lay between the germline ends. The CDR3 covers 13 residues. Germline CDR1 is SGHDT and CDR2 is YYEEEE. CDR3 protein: CASSLGTTYEQYF. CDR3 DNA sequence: TGTGCCAGCAGCTTGGGGACTACCTACGAGCAGTACTTC.

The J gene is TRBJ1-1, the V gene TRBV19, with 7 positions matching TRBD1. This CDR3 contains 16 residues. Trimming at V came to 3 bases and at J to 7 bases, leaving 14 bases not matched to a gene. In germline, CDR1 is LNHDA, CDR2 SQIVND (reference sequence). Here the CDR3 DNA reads TGTGCCAGTAGTATGGGGCGTGGAACAGGGGAGAATGAAGCTTTCTTT. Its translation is CASSMGRGTGENEAFF.

The CDR3 DNA reads TGTGCCACCAGCAGAGATCTCGACAGGGGTAACACCATATATTTT. It yields the protein CATSRDLDRGNTIYF. V gene TRBV15 combines with J gene TRBJ1-3; 8 bases are shared with TRBD1. Looked up from germline, CDR1 is LNHNV and CDR2 is YYDKDF (reference sequence). The CDR3 covers 15 residues. The V gene end was trimmed by 0 bases and the J gene end by 7 bases; junction bases not matched to a gene: 5. Complete variable domain (other parts from reference TRBV15 and TRBJ1-3): DAMVIQNPRYQVTQFGKPVTLSCSQTLNHNVMYWYQQKSSQAPKLLFHYYDKDFNNEADTPDNFQSRRPNTSFCFLDIRSPGLGDTAMYLCATSRDLDRGNTIYFGEGSWLTVV.

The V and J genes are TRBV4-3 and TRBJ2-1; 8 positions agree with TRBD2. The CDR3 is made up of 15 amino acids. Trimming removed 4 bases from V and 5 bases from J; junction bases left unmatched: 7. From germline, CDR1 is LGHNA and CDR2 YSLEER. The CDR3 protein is CASSPPAGGDNEQFF. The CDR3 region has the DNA TGCGCCAGCAGCCCCCCTGCCGGGGGGGACAATGAGCAGTTCTTC.

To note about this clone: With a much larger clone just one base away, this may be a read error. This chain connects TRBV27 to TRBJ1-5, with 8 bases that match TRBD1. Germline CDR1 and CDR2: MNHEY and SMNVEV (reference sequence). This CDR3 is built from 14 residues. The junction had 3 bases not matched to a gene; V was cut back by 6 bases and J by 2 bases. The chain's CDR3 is CASSRGQGNQPQHF. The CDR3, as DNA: TGTGCCAGCAGCCGGGGACAGGGCAATCAGCCCCAGCATTTT.

The CDR3 DNA reads TGCGCCAGCAGCCGACCCCCGCGGGGATTCCGGGACACTGAAGCTTTCTTT. Residues: CASSRPPRGFRDTEAFF. The chain has TRBV5-1 and TRBJ1-1; the D is unclear. The V and J ends lost 4 bases and 3 bases respectively, with 22 bases between them. In germline, CDR1 is SGHRS, CDR2 YFSETQ. The CDR3 is made up of 17 amino acids.

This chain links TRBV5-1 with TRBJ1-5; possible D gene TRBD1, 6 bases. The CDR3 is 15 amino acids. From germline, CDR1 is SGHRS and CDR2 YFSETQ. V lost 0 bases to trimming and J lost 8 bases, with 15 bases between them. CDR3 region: CASSLDGQIREPQHF. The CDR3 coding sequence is TGCGCCAGCAGCTTGGACGGACAGATCCGAGAGCCCCAGCATTTT. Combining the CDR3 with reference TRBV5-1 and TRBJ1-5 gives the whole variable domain KAGVTQTPRYLIKTRGQQVTLSCSPISGHRSVSWYQQTPGQGLQFLFEYFSETQRNKGNFPGRFSGRQFSNSRSEMNVSTLELGDSALYLCASSLDGQIREPQHFGDGTRLSIL.